A selection of T cell receptor beta chains follows, all from one sample in a study of cytomegalovirus exposure and HLA in healthy donors. TCRdb's copy holds only in-frame clones and misses some; the assay was immunoSEQ multiplex PCR. The repertoire holds roughly 230,000 clones, with more than 75% as singletons. The sequenced sample consisted of PBMCs. These receptors came from a girl aged 2-9 years in good health and CMV-seronegative. CDR3s include the opening cysteine and the closing phenylalanine or tryptophan. D genes are given only for firm matches. The listing skips clone size in some rows; elsewhere it reads once, few, many or a size class.

size: -
J: TRBJ2-5
D: -
V: TRBV30
CDR3: CAWSQETQYF
DNA: TGTGCCTGGTCTCAAGAGACCCAGTACTTC

size: once
J: TRBJ2-3
D: TRBD2
V: TRBV5-1
CDR3: CASRRTSASTDTQYF
DNA: TGCGCCAGCAGACGGACTAGCGCTAGCACAGATACGCAGTATTTT

size: -
J: TRBJ2-7
D: TRBD1
V: TRBV5-4
CDR3: CASSPWDRGNEQYF
DNA: TGTGCCAGCAGCCCATGGGACAGGGGAAACGAGCAGTACTTC

size: -
J: TRBJ1-2
D: TRBD1
V: TRBV27
CDR3: CASSLSVDRDYGYTF
DNA: TGTGCCAGCAGTTTATCGGTGGACAGGGACTATGGCTACACCTTC

size: -
J: TRBJ2-1
D: -
V: TRBV11-3
CDR3: CASSLVAEEQFF
DNA: TGTGCCAGCAGCTTAGTAGCGGAGGAGCAGTTCTTC

size: -
J: TRBJ2-7
D: -
V: TRBV5-1
CDR3: CASSTTASYEQYF
DNA: TGCGCCAGCAGTACGACTGCCTCCTACGAGCAGTACTTC

size: -
J: TRBJ1-1
D: TRBD1
V: TRBV6-1
CDR3: CASSHRGNTEAFF
DNA: TGTGCCAGCAGTCACAGGGGGAACACTGAAGCTTTCTTT

size: -
J: TRBJ2-7
D: TRBD2
V: TRBV7-9
CDR3: CSSSLEGGRYEQYF
DNA: TGTTCCAGCAGCTTAGAGGGCGGGAGGTACGAGCAGTACTTC

size: -
J: TRBJ2-5
D: TRBD2
V: TRBV6-5
CDR3: CASSYSTSGGQETQYF
DNA: TGTGCCAGCAGTTACTCGACTAGCGGGGGGCAGGAGACCCAGTACTTC

size: -
J: TRBJ2-2
D: -
V: TRBV27
CDR3: CASSFRNTGELFF
DNA: TGTGCCAGCAGTTTTAGAAACACCGGGGAGCTGTTTTTT

size: -
J: TRBJ2-5
D: -
V: TRBV19
CDR3: CASSITGPVSETQYF
DNA: TGTGCCAGTAGTATAACAGGACCTGTGTCAGAGACCCAGTACTTC

size: -
J: TRBJ2-5
D: -
V: TRBV14
CDR3: CASSQSGTQYF
DNA: TGTGCCAGCAGCCAATCCGGGACCCAGTACTTC

size: -
J: TRBJ2-7
D: TRBD2
V: TRBV29-1
CDR3: CSVGTRLSYEQYF
DNA: TGCAGCGTCGGGACTAGGTTATCCTACGAGCAGTACTTC

size: -
J: TRBJ1-4
D: TRBD1
V: TRBV18
CDR3: CASSPQTGGNEKLFF
DNA: TGTGCCAGCTCACCACAGACAGGGGGTAATGAAAAACTGTTTTTT

size: -
J: TRBJ2-1
D: TRBD2
V: TRBV9
CDR3: CASSATTGLGANEQFF
DNA: TGTGCCAGCAGCGCCACCACGGGACTAGGTGCCAATGAGCAGTTCTTC

size: few
J: TRBJ1-2
D: -
V: TRBV10-3
CDR3: CAISLGRGHTF
DNA: TGTGCCATCAGTCTCGGCAGGGGTCACACCTTC

size: -
J: TRBJ1-2
D: TRBD1
V: TRBV4-1
CDR3: CASSQERAGGFYGYTF
DNA: TGCGCCAGCAGCCAAGAGAGGGCAGGGGGCTTCTATGGCTACACCTTC

size: -
J: TRBJ2-7
D: TRBD1
V: TRBV5-1
CDR3: CASGDRGGPQEQYF
DNA: TGCGCCAGCGGGGACAGGGGGGGCCCCCAAGAGCAGTACTTC

size: -
J: TRBJ2-1
D: TRBD2
V: TRBV5-6
CDR3: CASSLDGLAGYNEQFF
DNA: TGTGCCAGCAGCTTGGATGGATTAGCGGGATACAATGAGCAGTTCTTC

size: -
J: TRBJ2-5
D: -
V: TRBV5-1
CDR3: CASSSRGGRPETQYF
DNA: TGCGCCAGCAGCTCGCGGGGTGGGCGTCCAGAGACCCAGTACTTC

size: -
J: TRBJ2-7
D: -
V: TRBV27
CDR3: CASSPVGSLFSYEQYF
DNA: TGTGCCAGCAGTCCCGTGGGTAGCCTCTTCTCCTACGAGCAGTACTTC

size: -
J: TRBJ1-4
D: -
V: TRBV25-1
CDR3: CASSVWGREEKLFF
DNA: TGTGCCAGCAGTGTCTGGGGGCGAGAGGAAAAACTGTTTTTT

size: once
J: TRBJ2-5
D: -
V: TRBV30
CDR3: CAWSGGRGTQYF
DNA: TGTGCCTGGAGCGGCGGTAGGGGGACCCAGTACTTC

size: -
J: TRBJ1-4
D: TRBD1
V: TRBV6-1
CDR3: CASSEFTGTGLRKNEKLFF
DNA: TGTGCCAGCAGTGAATTCACCGGGACAGGGCTTCGGAAAAATGAAAAACTGTTTTTT

size: -
J: TRBJ1-5
D: TRBD1
V: TRBV27
CDR3: CASRPGTVSNQPQHF
DNA: TGTGCCAGCAGGCCAGGGACAGTTAGCAATCAGCCCCAGCATTTT

size: -
J: TRBJ1-6
D: -
V: TRBV5-8
CDR3: CASSSQRGYSPLHF
DNA: TGTGCCAGCAGCTCCCAAAGGGGGTATTCACCCCTCCACTTT

size: -
J: TRBJ2-1
D: TRBD2
V: TRBV6-6
CDR3: CASERGIQMNEQFF
DNA: TGTGCCAGCGAGCGGGGGATTCAAATGAATGAGCAGTTCTTC

size: -
J: TRBJ2-3
D: TRBD1
V: TRBV6-5
CDR3: CASRIQGTDTQYF
DNA: TGTGCCAGCCGCATACAGGGGACAGATACGCAGTATTTT

size: few
J: TRBJ1-1
D: TRBD1
V: TRBV7-6
CDR3: CASSTATGFPEAFF
DNA: TGTGCCAGCAGCACCGCGACAGGGTTCCCTGAAGCTTTCTTT

size: -
J: TRBJ1-2
D: -
V: TRBV11-2
CDR3: CASSPGGGYTF
DNA: TGTGCCAGCAGCCCGGGTGGTGGCTACACCTTC

size: -
J: TRBJ2-7
D: -
V: TRBV30
CDR3: CAWTGSSYEQYF
DNA: TGTGCCTGGACGGGGAGCTCCTACGAGCAGTACTTC

size: once
J: TRBJ1-1
D: -
V: TRBV5-1
CDR3: CASSLAGLTEAFF
DNA: TGCGCCAGCAGCTTGGCGGGTCTTACTGAAGCTTTCTTT

size: -
J: TRBJ2-1
D: TRBD2
V: TRBV7-9
CDR3: CASSPMSSGSGLYNEQFF
DNA: TGTGCCAGCAGCCCCATGTCTAGCGGGAGTGGCCTTTACAATGAGCAGTTCTTC

size: once
J: TRBJ2-1
D: TRBD1
V: TRBV7-7
CDR3: CASSNRTGRLSYNEQFF
DNA: TGTGCCAGCAGCAACCGGACAGGGCGCCTCTCCTACAATGAGCAGTTCTTC

size: -
J: TRBJ2-7
D: -
V: TRBV1
CDR3: CTSSRLGLAESYEQYF
DNA: TGCACCAGCAGCCGATTAGGACTAGCGGAGTCCTACGAGCAGTACTTC

size: once
J: TRBJ2-2
D: TRBD1
V: TRBV19
CDR3: CASSPDRVNTGELFF
DNA: TGTGCCAGTAGTCCGGACAGGGTGAACACCGGGGAGCTGTTTTTT